This TCR beta chain was identified in a study of cytomegalovirus exposure and HLA in healthy donors. The PCR contained 60 Vbeta and 13 Jbeta primers. Produced via immunoSEQ multiplex PCR; TCRdb's table is partial and in-frame only. This repertoire includes about 170,000 clones. Germline V CDR1 and CDR2: SGDLS, YYNGEE. This CDR3 region has 14 residues. V was pared by 4 bases and J by 4 bases, with 15 bases between. Concerning this clone itself: Its specificity is unknown.

Study outcomes and limitations: Association with HLA alleles at 0.05 false discovery rate was found for 16,951 TCR beta sequences in a later analysis.

The specimen sequenced was PBMCs. The source is a woman between 18 and 29 years old in good health and CMV-seropositive. The chain employs TRBV9 and TRBJ2-7; possible D gene TRBD1, 5 bases. CDR3 DNA sequence: TGTGCCAGCAGCTCCCAAGCAGGGATGTACGAGCAGTACTTC. It translates to CASSSQAGMYEQYF.